This is a list of T cell receptor beta chains from one sample in a study of shared clonotypes between healthy human individuals. Sequenced by immunoSEQ multiplex PCR; TCRdb stores in-frame clones only, minus some. The sample has approximately 640,000 clones; about 90% are singletons. The material sequenced was memory CD8+ T cells from PBMCs. The receptors here all came from a man younger than 35 in good health. Some clones in this sample may be carry-over from other donors' samples. Both conserved end residues are trimmed from each CDR3. D genes are given only for firm matches. Expanded clones get a size class; other rows say once, few or many, or leave the size out.

D,V,J,length,size,CDR3
.,TRBV7-9,TRBJ2-7,11,.,ASSLALNLEQY
.,TRBV6-4,TRBJ1-1,12,few,ASRTDDLNTEAF
TRBD1,TRBV6-5,TRBJ2-7,14,.,ASSYPQGTGEVEQY
.,TRBV18,TRBJ2-6,14,.,ASSPPGAPGANVLT
TRBD1,TRBV27,TRBJ1-4,14,.,ASSPDRGATNEKLF
.,TRBV29-1,.,12,.,SVVGPDFNYEQY
TRBD1,TRBV28,TRBJ2-3,12,.,ASSLQGDADTQY
TRBD2,TRBV19,TRBJ2-7,13,.,ASSILYRGVDEQY
.,TRBV5-6,TRBJ1-1,10,few,ASSLLSTEAF
.,TRBV5-1,TRBJ2-1,9,.,ASKYYNEQF
TRBD1,TRBV6-5,TRBJ2-7,13,.,ASSWGKTGSYEQY
.,TRBV7-9,TRBJ2-3,10,.,ASSLVGDTQY
.,TRBV6-5,TRBJ1-2,13,.,ASSPGPNSIYGYT
.,TRBV5-1,TRBJ2-1,10,.,ASSVLANEQF
TRBD2,TRBV4-1,TRBJ2-3,15,once,ASSYRLARVLTDTQY
.,TRBV11-2,TRBJ2-1,12,many,ASSFNGNHNEQF
.,TRBV10-3,TRBJ2-7,11,.,AISESTGNEQY
.,TRBV4-1,TRBJ1-5,12,.,ASSAGREGQPQH